The 17 T cell receptor beta chains given below trace back to one sample, sequenced in a study of shared clonotypes between healthy human individuals. CD8 cells classed as naive were CD45RO-negative and positively selected for CCR7, excluding terminally differentiated effector memory CD45RA+ cells. Assay used: immunoSEQ multiplex PCR; TCRdb lists only in-frame clones, some missing. The table shows 660,000 or so clones, with roughly 95% occurring only once. The sequenced material came from naive CD8+ T cells sorted from blood. These TCRs come from a woman in her twenties or thirties in good health.

This clone was detected only once. The chain has TRBV7-8 and TRBJ2-3; 16 positions agree with TRBD2. CDR3 length: 18 amino acids. The germline gives CDR1 SGHVS, CDR2 FQNEAQ. The trim removed 3 bases at V and 2 bases at J, leaving 5 bases unmatched. The CDR3 reads CASSFSGTSGRVTDTQYF. DNA for the CDR3: TGTGCCAGCAGCTTTTCCGGGACTAGCGGGAGGGTCACAGATACGCAGTATTTT.

The gene calls are TRBV18 and TRBJ1-2; TRBD1 matches at 7 bases. Germline V gene lookup returns CDR1 KGHSH and CDR2 LQKENI. This CDR3 is built from 15 residues. Unmatched junction bases numbered 10, after V lost 3 bases and J lost 6 bases. The CDR3 region has the DNA TGTGCCAGCTCACCGGGACAGAAGATCTCAAATGGCTACACCTTC. It specifies CASSPGQKISNGYTF.

The V call is TRBV13, the J call TRBJ2-7, with no clear D. This CDR3 comprises 13 residues. V gave up 1 base and J gave up 4 bases, with 8 bases separating them. CDR1 and CDR2 from the germline V gene are PRHDT and FYEKMQ (reference sequence). This CDR3 is CASSLEGYYEQYF. Here the CDR3 DNA reads TGTGCCAGCAGCTTAGAAGGCTATTACGAGCAGTACTTC. Full variable domain (outside the CDR3, taken from reference TRBV13 and TRBJ2-7): AAGVIQSPRHLIKEKRETATLKCYPIPRHDTVYWYQQGPGQDPQFLISFYEKMQSDKGSIPDRFSAQQFSDYHSELNMSSLELGDSALYFCASSLEGYYEQYFGPGTRLTVT.

This clone was seen just once. This chain uses TRBV28 with TRBJ1-5; 8 bases fit TRBD1. Trimming took 4 bases from V and 1 from J; bases not matched to a gene: 12. Germline CDR1 and CDR2: MDHEN and SYDVKM. This CDR3 has 18 residues. The CDR3: CASSSSDRVVGSNQPQHF. The CDR3 DNA reads TGTGCCAGCAGTTCCTCGGACAGGGTAGTAGGAAGCAATCAGCCCCAGCATTTT.

The V call is TRBV6-6, the J call TRBJ2-1; no firm D call. Between the trimmed V and J ends, which lost 6 bases and 4 bases, there was a span of 10 bases. Germline values: CDR1 MNHNY, CDR2 SVGAGI (reference sequence). This CDR3 has 13 residues. CDR3 region: CASRAASYNEQFF. The DNA of the CDR3 is TGTGCCAGCAGGGCAGCCTCATACAATGAGCAGTTCTTC.

The chain recombines TRBV13 with TRBJ2-7; D unclear. Trimming cost V 4 bases and J 3 bases, with 10 bases left between them. The germline V gene encodes CDR1 PRHDT and CDR2 FYEKMQ (reference sequence). The CDR3 sequence is 13 residues long. The CDR3 nucleotides read TGTGCCAGCAGCTCAGCGCCCGACTACGAGCAGTACTTC. Its protein product is CASSSAPDYEQYF.

The chain links TRBV28 to TRBJ2-2, with 8 bases that match TRBD2. V lost 2 bases to trimming and J lost 7 bases; unmatched junction nucleotides: 6. Germline V gene data show CDR1 as MDHEN and CDR2 as SYDVKM. This CDR3 is built from 15 residues. This CDR3 reads CASSLGLAGYGELFF. DNA for the CDR3: TGTGCCAGCAGTTTAGGGCTAGCGGGTTACGGGGAGCTGTTTTTT. Variable domain in full (rest from reference TRBV28 and TRBJ2-2): DVKVTQSSRYLVKRTGEKVFLECVQDMDHENMFWYRQDPGLGLRLIYFSYDVKMKEKGDIPEGYSVSREKKERFSLILESASTNQTSMYLCASSLGLAGYGELFFGEGSRLTVL.

The rearrangement links TRBV5-4 to TRBJ2-7, with no clear D. V lost 4 bases to trimming and J lost 6 bases, with 23 bases between them. Per the germline V gene, CDR1 is SGHNT and CDR2 is YYREEE (reference sequence). This CDR3 contains 16 residues. CDR3 loop: CASSPAPTLGYGEQYF. In nucleotides, the CDR3 is TGTGCCAGCAGCCCCGCGCCAACCCTGGGGTATGGCGAGCAGTACTTC.

The genes are TRBV5-6 and TRBJ2-5; D might be TRBD2 (6 bases). The J call may be faulty, since TRBJ2-7 better matches the DNA end. CDR1 SGHDT and CDR2 YYEEEE come from the germline V gene. The CDR3 spans 13 residues. CDR3 loop: CASRRESSYEQYF. The DNA for the CDR3 is TGTGCCAGCAGACGGGAGAGCTCCTACGAGCAGTACTTC.

This chain links TRBV7-9 with TRBJ2-1; no clear D. Germline CDR1 SEHNR, CDR2 FQNEAQ (reference sequence). Trimming took 5 bases from V and 10 from J, leaving 15 bases between them. The CDR3 covers 13 residues. The chain's CDR3 is CASSPGTPPEQFF. In DNA form, the CDR3 reads TGTGCCAGCAGCCCCGGCACGCCCCCCGAGCAGTTCTTC.

The chain links TRBV2 to TRBJ2-1, with D possibly being TRBD1 or TRBD2 (7 bases each). The CDR3 has 16 amino acids. CDR1 SNHLY and CDR2 FYNNEI come from the germline V gene. The germline V and J ends were trimmed by 10 bases and 7 bases, with 26 bases remaining between them. The CDR3 DNA follows: TGTGCCACCACCAGGGGGAGGGGAGGAAGCTTAAATGAGCAGTTCTTC. Translating gives CATTRGRGGSLNEQFF.

The genes are TRBV7-9 and TRBJ2-2, with D possibly being TRBD2 (6 bases). CDR1 and CDR2 from the germline V gene are SEHNR and FQNEAQ (reference sequence). V was shortened by 4 bases and J by 4 bases, with 16 bases between the two germline ends. The CDR3 is 16 amino acids. CDR3 in amino acids: CASSSEGGPATGELFF. The CDR3 DNA follows: TGTGCCAGCAGCTCGGAGGGAGGCCCCGCCACCGGGGAGCTGTTTTTT.

V usage is TRBV6-6 and J usage is TRBJ2-7, with a possible D match to TRBD1 (6 bases). V was pared by 4 bases and J by 8 bases, with 15 bases between. The CDR3 spans 13 residues. Germline V lookup: CDR1 MNHNY, CDR2 SVGAGI (reference sequence). The CDR3 sequence is CASSSDSYEKQYF. The CDR3 nucleotides read TGTGCCAGCAGTTCGGACAGCTACGAAAAGCAGTACTTC.

V gene TRBV19 combines with J gene TRBJ1-5; 11 bases map to TRBD1. Unmatched junction bases numbered 16, after V lost 9 bases and J lost 3 bases. Per germline, CDR1 LNHDA and CDR2 SQIVND (reference sequence). This CDR3 contains 18 residues. CDR3 sequence reads: CASRLDRGLPTINQPQHF. In DNA, the CDR3 is TGTGCCAGCCGGTTGGACAGGGGGCTTCCTACCATCAATCAGCCCCAGCATTTT.

The chain is built from TRBV28 and TRBJ2-1, with 7 positions matching TRBD2. CDR3 length: 14 amino acids. Germline V gene lookup returns CDR1 MDHEN and CDR2 SYDVKM. Losses at the gene ends were 5 bases for V and 6 bases for J; bases not matched to a gene: 7. In DNA, the CDR3 is TGTGCCAGCAGTGTTCTAGCGGTCCCCAATGAGCAGTTCTTC. Translation: CASSVLAVPNEQFF.

This sequence joins TRBV6-1 and TRBJ1-2; the match to TRBD1 covers 8 bases. Trimming took 3 bases from V and 3 from J; bases not matched to a gene: 0. CDR1 MNHNS and CDR2 SASEGT come from the germline V gene. The CDR3 sequence is 13 residues long. This CDR3 is CASSETGDYGYTF. CDR3 nucleotides: TGTGCCAGCAGTGAGACAGGGGACTATGGCTACACCTTC.

The genes are TRBV7-6 and TRBJ2-7, with D uncertain. Trimming cost V 3 bases and J 2 bases, with 8 bases left between them. CDR3 length: 13 residues. The germline V gene has CDR1 SGHVS and CDR2 FNYEAQ. CDR3 DNA: TGTGCCAGCAGCTTCGCTCTGGCCTACGAGCAGTACTTC. Its translation: CASSFALAYEQYF.